These 21 T cell receptor beta chains were all obtained from the same sample, sequenced in a study of control samples from healthy donors and cancer patients (dated by TCRdb to about 2020). Libraries were made using the immunoSEQ multiplex PCR assay. This is the immuneACCESS table as TCRdb keeps it, with only in-frame sequences that have V and J called. A part of the clones is gone; compared with another copy, unresolved V genes explain less than half, and the rest is unexplained. A total of about 67,000 clones appear in this sample, 70% to 90% of them only once. The biggest ten clones account for approximately 2.5% of the sample. The sequenced sample consisted of PBMCs. These receptors were obtained from a woman aged 45-65 years with head and neck cancer.

This sequence joins TRBV30 and TRBJ2-2; D is unresolved. CDR3 length equals 15 residues. Deletions cut 2 bases from V and 0 bases from J, with 10 bases between. Germline lookup yields CDR1 GTSNPN and CDR2 SVGIG (reference sequence). The CDR3 spells CAWSRVETNTGELFF. Written as DNA, the CDR3 is TGTGCCTGGAGTAGAGTCGAGACGAACACCGGGGAGCTGTTTTTT.

The chain carries TRBV30 and TRBJ1-1, with D possibly being TRBD1 (5 bases). Germline V gene lookup returns CDR1 GTSNPN and CDR2 SVGIG (reference sequence). Trimming pared 5 bases from V and 1 base from J, leaving 14 bases between. The CDR3 covers 14 residues. The CDR3 loop reads CAWHWGGTNTEAFF. DNA of the CDR3: TGTGCCTGGCATTGGGGGGGAACGAACACTGAAGCTTTCTTT. The complete variable domain, with remaining parts taken from reference TRBV30 and TRBJ1-1, reads SQTIHQWPATLVQPVGSPLSLECTVEGTSNPNLYWYRQAAGRGLQLLFYSVGIGQISSEVPQNLSASRPQDRQFILSSKKLLLSDSGFYLCAWHWGGTNTEAFFGQGTRLTVV.

The chain has TRBV2 and TRBJ2-7, with D perhaps matching TRBD2 (5 bases). Trimming took 10 bases from V and 5 from J, leaving 15 bases between them. The V gene's germline CDR1 is SNHLY and CDR2 FYNNEI. This CDR3 contains 12 residues. CDR3 protein: CATQADGDEQYF. The CDR3 coding sequence is TGTGCCACCCAAGCAGACGGGGACGAGCAGTACTTC. Together with reference TRBV2 and TRBJ2-7, the CDR3 gives the full variable domain: EPEVTQTPSHQVTQMGQEVILRCVPISNHLYFYWYRQILGQKVEFLVSFYNNEISEKSEIFDDQFSVERPDGSNFTLKIRSTKLEDSAMYFCATQADGDEQYFGPGTRLTVT.

This chain connects TRBV5-1 to TRBJ2-3, with no clear D. Deletions cut 3 bases from V and 0 bases from J, with 11 bases between. Germline-derived CDR1 and CDR2 are SGHRS and YFSETQ. The CDR3 covers 15 residues. The CDR3 coding sequence is TGCGCCAGCAGCTACCAGGACCGAAGCACAGATACGCAGTATTTT. Translation gives CASSYQDRSTDTQYF.

The V and J genes are TRBV4-3 and TRBJ1-4; D perhaps matches TRBD1 (6 bases). Trimming removed 1 base from V and 7 bases from J, with 13 bases in between. The germline V gene has CDR1 LGHNA and CDR2 YSLEER. The CDR3 covers 15 residues. The CDR3: CASSQAGGRSEKLFF. The DNA of the CDR3 is TGCGCCAGCAGCCAAGCGGGGGGGCGAAGTGAAAAACTGTTTTTT.

The chain combines TRBV2 with TRBJ1-2, with a weak D call TRBD1 (5 bases). Trimming removed 7 bases from V and 8 bases from J, with 17 bases in between. The CDR3 consists of 13 residues. Germline V gives CDR1 SNHLY, CDR2 FYNNEI. This chain's CDR3 is CASIPGRSGGYTF. The CDR3 nucleotides are TGTGCCAGCATTCCGGGACGCTCGGGAGGCTACACCTTC.

This chain uses TRBV27 with TRBJ2-1; TRBD2 agrees at 7 bases. This CDR3 is built from 13 residues. CDR1 is MNHEY, CDR2 SMNVEV, per germline (reference sequence). After removal of 6 bases from V and 6 bases from J, the junction contained 5 bases not matched to a gene. CDR3 in DNA: TGTGCCAGCAGACCGGGACTAACCAATGAGCAGTTCTTC. As protein: CASRPGLTNEQFF.

The J gene is TRBJ1-2, the V gene TRBV28; the match to TRBD1 covers 8 bases. Looked up from germline, CDR1 is MDHEN and CDR2 is SYDVKM. V gave up 6 bases and J gave up 3 bases; unmatched junction bases: 6. The CDR3 is made up of 14 amino acids. In DNA form, the CDR3 reads TGTGCCAGCAGGGTACAGGGGGTGTACTATGGCTACACCTTC. Its translation: CASRVQGVYYGYTF.

The rearrangement uses TRBV11-2 and TRBJ2-3; D remains unclear. This CDR3 comprises 13 residues. Trimming stripped 3 bases from V and 4 bases from J, with 8 bases between. Germline V lookup: CDR1 SGHAT, CDR2 FQNNGV. CDR3 loop: CASSLGIPDTQYF. The CDR3 bases are TGTGCCAGCAGCTTGGGGATCCCAGATACGCAGTATTTT.

This chain connects TRBV28 to TRBJ1-5; D is possibly TRBD1 (5 bases). Trimming pared 5 bases from V and 4 bases from J, leaving 30 bases between. This CDR3 spans 20 amino acids. Germline CDR1 and CDR2: MDHEN and SYDVKM. CDR3 DNA sequence: TGTGCCAGCAGTCAAAGTGGGGGTACTCGGGGCAGAGTTTGGAATCAGCCCCAGCATTTT. Encoded protein: CASSQSGGTRGRVWNQPQHF.

This clone was found a few times. The rearrangement joins TRBV9 to TRBJ1-4; D not certain. Trimming removed 0 bases from V and 8 bases from J, with 11 bases in between. The length of the CDR3 is 14 residues. Germline-derived CDR1 and CDR2 are SGDLS and YYNGEE. The CDR3 loop reads CASSVAPTSEKLFF. The CDR3 region has the DNA TGTGCCAGCAGCGTAGCCCCCACGAGCGAAAAACTGTTTTTT.

This chain joins TRBV7-8 and TRBJ1-6, with D tentatively TRBD1 (6 bases). This CDR3 has 16 residues. V was trimmed by 2 bases and J by 6 bases, leaving 14 bases between them. CDR1 is SGHVS, CDR2 FQNEAQ, per germline. The CDR3 DNA reads TGTGCCAGCAGCTTAAAAGCAGGGGAAAGTAATTCACCCCTCCACTTT. Translating gives CASSLKAGESNSPLHF.

The chain uses TRBV5-1 and TRBJ1-2, with a weak D call TRBD1 (6 bases). Deletions cut 0 bases from V and 8 bases from J, with 17 bases between. The germline CDR1 and CDR2 sequences are SGHRS and YFSETQ. The CDR3 is 15 amino acids. The DNA for the CDR3 is TGCGCCAGCAGCTTGGCTGGGGGGCGAGGATTGGGCTACACCTTC. Translated: CASSLAGGRGLGYTF.

The chain links TRBV2 to TRBJ2-1, with TRBD1 identical over 12 bases. Per the germline V gene, CDR1 is SNHLY and CDR2 is FYNNEI. V dropped 7 bases and J dropped 7; count of bases not matched to a gene: 2. This CDR3 spans 13 amino acids. This chain's CDR3 is CASMGQGANEQFF. CDR3 in DNA: TGTGCCAGCATGGGACAGGGGGCAAATGAGCAGTTCTTC.

The chain joins TRBV2 to TRBJ1-6; 7 bases are shared with TRBD1. This CDR3 has 17 residues. The germline V gene encodes CDR1 SNHLY and CDR2 FYNNEI. After removal of 5 bases from V and 8 bases from J, the junction contained 15 bases not matched to a gene. The CDR3 protein is CASSKYAQGVVDSPLHF. CDR3 coding DNA: TGTGCCAGCAGTAAATACGCCCAGGGGGTCGTGGATTCACCCCTCCACTTT. The variable domain in full, completed from reference TRBV2 and TRBJ1-6, reads EPEVTQTPSHQVTQMGQEVILRCVPISNHLYFYWYRQILGQKVEFLVSFYNNEISEKSEIFDDQFSVERPDGSNFTLKIRSTKLEDSAMYFCASSKYAQGVVDSPLHFGNGTRLTVT.

The chain is built from TRBV7-6 and TRBJ1-1; TRBD1 matches at 7 bases. Germline-derived CDR1 and CDR2 are SGHVS and FNYEAQ. This CDR3 spans 14 amino acids. J was trimmed by 4 bases and V by 5 bases; bases with no gene match: 7. The CDR3 loop reads CASSPRGQSTEAFF. CDR3 sequence (DNA): TGTGCCAGCAGCCCAAGGGGGCAGAGCACTGAAGCTTTCTTT.

V gene TRBV2 combines with J gene TRBJ2-3; 7 bases map to TRBD1. The CDR3 loop spans 15 amino acids. CDR1 is SNHLY, CDR2 FYNNEI, per germline. Trimming took 3 bases from V and 3 from J; bases not matched to a gene: 6. The CDR3 spells CASSDGHRGTDTQYF. The CDR3 DNA is TGTGCCAGCAGTGATGGACACAGGGGTACAGATACGCAGTATTTT.

This clone was seen once. This chain links TRBV27 with TRBJ2-1; D is perhaps TRBD1 (6 bases). Germline V gene lookup returns CDR1 MNHEY and CDR2 SMNVEV (reference sequence). The CDR3 length is 13 residues. V lost 8 bases and J lost 7, with 15 bases in between. The CDR3 here is CASGEQGRNEQFF. The CDR3 DNA follows: TGTGCCAGCGGGGAACAGGGAAGGAATGAGCAGTTCTTC.

This chain connects TRBV2 to TRBJ1-4, with TRBD1 identical over 10 bases. The CDR3 runs to 15 residues. Germline V gene lookup returns CDR1 SNHLY and CDR2 FYNNEI. V lost 4 bases to trimming and J lost 7 bases; unmatched junction nucleotides: 6. CDR3 in amino acids: CASSVRQGASEKLFF. The CDR3 region has the DNA TGTGCCAGCAGTGTTAGACAGGGGGCAAGTGAAAAACTGTTTTTT.

The rearrangement uses TRBV28 and TRBJ2-5; maybe TRBD2 (7 bases). The CDR3 is 16 amino acids. Germline CDR1 reads MDHEN; CDR2 reads SYDVKM. Trimming took off 6 bases at V and 1 base at J, with 18 bases between the two ends. DNA of the CDR3: TGTGCCAGCAGCCGCCCGCGGGGGCCCCTCCAAGAGACCCAGTACTTC. Amino acid sequence: CASSRPRGPLQETQYF.

This chain links TRBV15 with TRBJ2-2; 12 nucleotides agree with TRBD2. Germline CDR1 LNHNV, CDR2 YYDKDF (reference sequence). J gave up 7 bases and V 2 bases, and 5 bases lay outside the gene matches. CDR3 length: 16 amino acids. DNA of the CDR3: TGTGCCACCAGCAGAAGACTAGCGGGGGAAGACGGGGAGCTGTTTTTT. Its protein is CATSRRLAGEDGELFF. The full variable domain, with the rest looked up from reference TRBV15 and TRBJ2-2, is DAMVIQNPRYQVTQFGKPVTLSCSQTLNHNVMYWYQQKSSQAPKLLFHYYDKDFNNEADTPDNFQSRRPNTSFCFLDIRSPGLGDTAMYLCATSRRLAGEDGELFFGEGSRLTVL.